This TCR beta chain is drawn from a study of blood T cell repertoires in COVID-19. Using immunoSEQ multiplex PCR, the repertoire was profiled, and TCRdb retains in-frame clones only, with some absent. The repertoire holds 400,000 or so clones, 88% seen once, with around 2% in the top ten. Trimming cost V 2 bases and J 8 bases; bases outside gene matches: 11. Germline V gives CDR1 MGHRA, CDR2 YSYEKL. The CDR3 sequence is 16 residues long. Clinical histories supplied by participants themselves formed the basis of cohort assignment. What was sequenced was PBMCs or T cells enriched from blood (not recorded which). The chain employs TRBV4-1 and TRBJ1-1, with 10 bases matching TRBD1. This sequence originates from a woman in her 40s with acute COVID-19. CDR3 region: CASSQPPQTGGVEAFF. CDR3 DNA sequence: TGCGCCAGCAGCCAACCACCTCAGACAGGGGGCGTCGAAGCTTTCTTT.